This T cell receptor beta chain was found in a study of blood T cell repertoires in COVID-19. Study-level information: Nucleic acid was either cDNA or gDNA, and it came from T cells, B-cell-depleted T cells, or PBMCs.

Looked up from germline, CDR1 is SNHLY and CDR2 is FYNNEI. J gave up 10 bases and V 6 bases, and 14 bases lay outside the gene matches. This CDR3 spans 15 amino acids. Seattle patients were enrolled while actively infected and followed longitudinally. Sequencing used immunoSEQ multiplex PCR; TCRdb keeps in-frame clones, though not all of them. The data hold 250,000 to 350,000 clones, with approximately 85% observed a single time. Input material: peripheral blood. The gene calls are TRBV2 and TRBJ2-3, with 9 bases lining up with TRBD2. This TCR was recovered from a human donor with COVID-19, enrolled during active disease. The donor label of this sample is uncertain. The CDR3 region is CASRDGLAGPGAQYF. The CDR3 coding sequence is TGTGCCAGCAGAGACGGGCTAGCGGGACCAGGAGCGCAGTATTTT. The full variable domain, its missing parts supplied by reference TRBV2 and TRBJ2-3, is EPEVTQTPSHQVTQMGQEVILRCVPISNHLYFYWYRQILGQKVEFLVSFYNNEISEKSEIFDDQFSVERPDGSNFTLKIRSTKLEDSAMYFCASRDGLAGPGAQYFGPGTRLTVL.